The 28 T cell receptor beta chains given below trace back to one sample, sequenced in a study of cytomegalovirus exposure and HLA in healthy donors. The PCR employed 60 Vbeta primers together with 13 Jbeta primers. The repertoire was sequenced with immunoSEQ multiplex PCR; TCRdb's copy has only in-frame clones and lacks some. The sample includes 50,000 or so clones, 72% of them seen just once. The sequencing sample was made of PBMCs. All receptors derive from a woman between 45 and 65 years old in good health and CMV-seronegative.

The chain has TRBV30 and TRBJ2-7; possible D gene TRBD2, 6 bases. The germline V and J ends were trimmed by 4 bases and 6 bases, with 16 bases remaining between them. Germline CDR1 reads GTSNPN; CDR2 reads SVGIG (reference sequence). The CDR3 consists of 13 residues. The CDR3 sequence is CAWTPGGVGEQYF. DNA for the CDR3: TGTGCCTGGACCCCCGGAGGGGTAGGCGAGCAGTACTTC.

Only one count was recorded for this clone. J is TRBJ1-1 and V is TRBV2; D perhaps matches TRBD1 (6 bases). This CDR3 region has 14 residues. V dropped 5 bases and J dropped 5 bases, with 15 bases sitting between them. CDR1 SNHLY and CDR2 FYNNEI come from the germline V gene. CDR3 coding DNA: TGTGCCAGCAGTCAGGACAGCGCCCGGACTGAAGCTTTCTTT. Translating gives CASSQDSARTEAFF.

This clone has just a few counts. This chain uses TRBV6-1 with TRBJ1-1; D is unclear. Germline assignment: CDR1 MNHNS and CDR2 SASEGT. This CDR3 has 13 residues. The V end lost 5 bases, the J end lost 1 base, and 8 bases lay between the germline ends. CDR3 amino acids: CASSMQENTEAFF. In nucleotides, the CDR3 is TGTGCCAGCAGTATGCAGGAGAACACTGAAGCTTTCTTT.

The chain has TRBV28 and TRBJ1-2; a weak D match, TRBD1 (5 bases). The CDR3 extends over 12 amino acids. Germline-derived CDR1 and CDR2 are MDHEN and SYDVKM. Trimming removed 5 bases at V and 6 bases at J, with 10 bases between. CDR3 loop: CASSLGTHGYTF. The CDR3 nucleotides are TGTGCCAGCAGTCTCGGGACTCATGGCTACACCTTC.

V gene TRBV5-1 combines with J gene TRBJ2-3; possibly TRBD1 for D (7 bases). Germline V gene sequence: CDR1 SGHRS, CDR2 YFSETQ. The length of the CDR3 is 14 residues. Trimming left V 4 bases short and J 3 bases short, with 12 bases between. The CDR3 is CASSAGQPTDTQYF. For the CDR3, the DNA is TGCGCCAGCAGCGCGGGACAGCCTACAGATACGCAGTATTTT.

The J gene is TRBJ2-1, the V gene TRBV7-2; D is possibly TRBD2 (5 bases). CDR1 is SGHTA and CDR2 is FQGNSA in the germline V gene. The V end lost 1 base, the J end lost 8 bases, and 12 bases lay between the germline ends. The CDR3 runs 14 residues. This chain's CDR3 is CASSLGLAFDEQFF. The CDR3, as DNA: TGTGCCAGCAGCTTAGGTCTAGCTTTCGATGAGCAGTTCTTC.

This chain joins TRBV28 and TRBJ2-7; tentatively, D is TRBD1 (5 bases). The ends were cut back, 4 bases at V and 6 bases at J, with 16 bases in the middle. The CDR3 is 14 amino acids. CDR1 and CDR2 (germline): MDHEN, SYDVKM. The CDR3 spells CASSWPTETGEQYF. Written as DNA, the CDR3 is TGTGCCAGCAGTTGGCCGACAGAAACGGGCGAGCAGTACTTC.

This chain joins TRBV4-1 and TRBJ2-2; tentatively, D is TRBD1 (7 bases). This CDR3 region has 17 residues. Germline CDR1 is MGHRA and CDR2 is YSYEKL. Trimming took off 1 base at V and 3 bases at J, with 15 bases between the two ends. CDR3 amino acids: CASSQVEGAEHTGELFF. The CDR3, as DNA: TGCGCCAGCAGCCAAGTGGAGGGGGCGGAACACACCGGGGAGCTGTTTTTT.

This chain connects TRBV6-1 to TRBJ2-3; TRBD2 agrees at 9 bases. The ends lost 6 bases at V and 5 bases at J; junction bases unmatched: 9. Germline values: CDR1 MNHNS, CDR2 SASEGT. The CDR3 loop spans 15 amino acids. The CDR3 DNA is TGTGCCAGCAGACCTAGGGCGGGAGGGATAGATACGCAGTATTTT. It specifies CASRPRAGGIDTQYF.

J is TRBJ1-1 and V is TRBV9; D is perhaps TRBD1 (6 bases). V was pared by 2 bases and J by 0 bases, with 8 bases between. In germline, CDR1 is SGDLS, CDR2 YYNGEE. The CDR3 runs 14 residues. The CDR3 DNA follows: TGTGCCAGCAGCGTTGAGGGGGTGAACACTGAAGCTTTCTTT. This encodes CASSVEGVNTEAFF.

This clone occurred a few times. This chain uses TRBV13 with TRBJ1-1; 10 bases are a match to TRBD1. The CDR3 is 13 amino acids. V shed 8 bases, J shed 2 bases, and the junction held 2 bases outside the gene matches. Germline assignment: CDR1 PRHDT and CDR2 FYEKMQ (reference sequence). CDR3 DNA sequence: TGTGCCAGCGGGACAGGGGCCAACACTGAAGCTTTCTTT. It translates to CASGTGANTEAFF.

The J gene is TRBJ1-2, the V gene TRBV5-1, with D perhaps matching TRBD1 (5 bases). This CDR3 is 11 amino acids long. Between the trimmed V and J ends, which lost 0 bases and 13 bases, there was a span of 10 bases. Germline values: CDR1 SGHRS, CDR2 YFSETQ. The CDR3 DNA reads as TGCGCCAGCAGCTTGGAGGAGGGACTCACCTTC. Its protein product is CASSLEEGLTF. Full variable domain (missing parts from reference TRBV5-1 and TRBJ1-2): KAGVTQTPRYLIKTRGQQVTLSCSPISGHRSVSWYQQTPGQGLQFLFEYFSETQRNKGNFPGRFSGRQFSNSRSEMNVSTLELGDSALYLCASSLEEGLTFGSGTRLTVV.

In its sample, this clone was seen a few times. The J gene is TRBJ1-5, the V gene TRBV6-5, with D uncertain. CDR3 length: 13 amino acids. Trimming left V 6 bases short and J 2 bases short, with 8 bases between. Germline loops: CDR1 MNHEY, CDR2 SVGAGI. The CDR3 region is CASSRVGNQPQHF. In nucleotides, the CDR3 is TGTGCCAGCAGCCGCGTCGGCAATCAGCCCCAGCATTTT.

V and J are TRBV28 and TRBJ1-1; D perhaps matches TRBD1 (5 bases). Germline V lookup: CDR1 MDHEN, CDR2 SYDVKM. V lost 11 bases, J lost 3 bases, and 13 bases lay in between. This CDR3 region has 12 residues. This CDR3 is CASLEGHTEAFF. In DNA form, the CDR3 reads TGTGCCTCTCTGGAGGGACACACTGAAGCTTTCTTT.

The gene calls are TRBV28 and TRBJ2-1; 11 bases are a match to TRBD2. The ends lost 6 bases at V and 7 bases at J; junction bases unmatched: 14. From germline, CDR1 is MDHEN and CDR2 SYDVKM. The CDR3 runs 17 residues. The CDR3 loop reads CASRFPHTSGRSNEQFF. The CDR3 DNA is TGTGCCAGCAGATTTCCTCATACTAGCGGGAGAAGTAATGAGCAGTTCTTC.

This sequence joins TRBV5-6 and TRBJ2-3; 7 bases are shared with TRBD1. Germline V gene data show CDR1 as SGHDT and CDR2 as YYEEEE. CDR3 size: 13 residues. V shed 5 bases and J 7 bases; nucleotides not matched to a gene: 7. The CDR3 spells CASSSTGAHTQYF. DNA for the CDR3: TGTGCCAGCAGTTCTACAGGGGCTCATACGCAGTATTTT.

This sequence joins TRBV4-3 and TRBJ1-4; perhaps TRBD1 as D (5 bases). Germline values: CDR1 LGHNA, CDR2 YSLEER. The CDR3 is made up of 15 amino acids. V shed 6 bases and J shed 6 bases, with 17 bases lying between them. The CDR3 here is CASRLHGGEDEKLFF. The CDR3, as DNA: TGCGCCAGCAGACTTCACGGGGGAGAGGATGAAAAACTGTTTTTT.

J is TRBJ2-1 and V is TRBV6-5; D is undetermined. Trimming cost V 0 bases and J 0 bases, with 6 bases left between them. The germline gives CDR1 MNHEY, CDR2 SVGAGI. The CDR3 loop spans 15 amino acids. The CDR3 region has the DNA TGTGCCAGCAGTTACTCTAGCAGCTCCTACAATGAGCAGTTCTTC. Its translation: CASSYSSSSYNEQFF.

The chain employs TRBV5-5 and TRBJ1-1; D is undetermined. V dropped 10 bases and J dropped 5 bases, with 12 bases sitting between them. The CDR3 is made up of 11 amino acids. In germline, CDR1 is SGHKS, CDR2 YYEKEE (reference sequence). The CDR3 bases are TGTGCCGGCAACTACTTAACTGAAGCTTTCTTT. It is translated as CAGNYLTEAFF.

The gene calls are TRBV7-7 and TRBJ2-1; D is ambiguous. This CDR3 region has 9 residues. Germline loops: CDR1 SSHAT, CDR2 FNYEAQ (reference sequence). The germline V and J ends were trimmed by 7 bases and 10 bases, with 5 bases remaining between them. This CDR3 reads CASTPEQFF. Here the CDR3 DNA reads TGTGCCAGCACCCCAGAGCAGTTCTTC.

The chain uses TRBV18 and TRBJ2-5; TRBD1 matches 8 bases. This CDR3 is built from 16 residues. The V gene's germline CDR1 is KGHSH and CDR2 LQKENI. After removal of 3 bases from V and 4 bases from J, the junction contained 10 bases not matched to a gene. The CDR3 region has the DNA TGTGCCAGCTCACCTTGGGAACAGGGGGTAGGAGAGACCCAGTACTTC. It translates to CASSPWEQGVGETQYF.

The rearrangement uses TRBV4-3 and TRBJ2-3, with a weak D call TRBD1 (5 bases). Per germline, CDR1 LGHNA and CDR2 YSLEER. This CDR3 has 14 amino acids. V was cut by 0 bases and J by 2 bases, with 6 bases left in between. The CDR3 nucleotides are TGCGCCAGCAGCCAAGACAGGGCCACAGATACGCAGTATTTT. It codes for CASSQDRATDTQYF.

The chain recombines TRBV10-3 with TRBJ2-7; perhaps TRBD1 as D (6 bases). Germline CDR1 ENHRY, CDR2 SYGVKD. This CDR3 comprises 13 residues. Trimming stripped 6 bases from V and 5 bases from J, with 14 bases between. CDR3 sequence: CAIRDSVGDEQYF. The CDR3 DNA sequence: TGTGCCATCAGGGACAGCGTGGGGGACGAGCAGTACTTC.

The chain joins TRBV2 to TRBJ2-1; TRBD1 matches 8 bases. From germline, CDR1 is SNHLY and CDR2 FYNNEI. Trimming at V came to 4 bases and at J to 6 bases, leaving 5 bases not matched to a gene. The CDR3 runs 14 residues. CDR3 sequence: CASSGDRTSNEQFF. The CDR3 nucleotides are TGTGCCAGCAGTGGGGACAGGACATCCAATGAGCAGTTCTTC.

The V and J genes are TRBV5-4 and TRBJ1-5; 10 nucleotides line up with TRBD1. The germline gives CDR1 SGHNT, CDR2 YYREEE (reference sequence). The length of the CDR3 is 14 residues. Losses at the gene ends were 4 bases for V and 5 bases for J; bases not matched to a gene: 3. The CDR3 sequence: CASSPGTGDQPQHF. The CDR3 coding sequence is TGTGCCAGCAGCCCTGGGACAGGGGATCAGCCCCAGCATTTT.

As concerns this clone: This sample also contains other DNA sequences that code for the same CDR3. The rearrangement uses TRBV5-1 and TRBJ2-6; D might be TRBD1 (5 bases). V was shortened by 0 bases and J by 4 bases, with 8 bases between the two germline ends. Germline CDR1 and CDR2: SGHRS and YFSETQ. The CDR3 has 15 residues. The CDR3 loop reads CASSLEGAGANVLTF. CDR3 coding DNA: TGCGCCAGCAGCTTGGAAGGGGCGGGGGCCAACGTCCTGACTTTC.

CDR3: CASSLGRQQRLFF. In DNA, the CDR3 is TGTGCCAGCAGTTTAGGCCGACAGCAGAGGCTGTTTTTT. The chain couples TRBV28 to TRBJ1-4, with D perhaps matching TRBD1 (5 bases). The CDR3 contains 13 residues. Trimming took off 2 bases at V and 14 bases at J, with 15 bases between the two ends. In germline, CDR1 is MDHEN, CDR2 SYDVKM.

In regard to this clone: The CDR3 end shows no conserved phenylalanine or tryptophan, and so a read error is likely. The CDR3 coding sequence is TGCGCCAGCAGCGGCGGGCGTACTGAGGATACGCAGTATGTT. This sequence encodes CASSGGRTEDTQYV. The chain carries TRBV5-1 and TRBJ2-3; tentative D call: TRBD2 (5 bases). Between the trimmed V and J ends, which lost 4 bases and 6 bases, there was a span of 15 bases. The CDR3 has 14 residues. Germline V gene sequence: CDR1 SGHRS, CDR2 YFSETQ.